This entry lists 22 T cell receptor beta chains sequenced from one sample in a study of blood T cells in healthy people across ages. For the second PCR, which ran for about 6 to 11 cycles, a sample-barcoded 5' primer and a J-beta primer mix were used. Each CDR3 protein is one row after TCRdb ran MiXCR on the 5' RACE reads. This sample carries 1.6 million or so distinct CDR3 sequences, around 35% of them seen once, and the ten largest clones take 11%. The sequencing input was blood. The receptors come from a woman in her 30s in good health.

The chain uses TRBV20-1 and TRBJ2-2; the match to TRBD1 covers 9 bases. The length of the CDR3 is 16 residues. V was pared by 3 bases and J by 2 bases, with 7 bases of the junction left unmatched. The V gene's germline CDR1 is DFQATT and CDR2 SNEGSKA (reference sequence). In DNA form, the CDR3 reads TGCAGTGCTAGGTCTCCGGGACAGGGAAACACCGGGGAGCTGTTTTTT. It is translated as CSARSPGQGNTGELFF.

This clonotype was counted a few times. The V gene is TRBV6-4, the J gene TRBJ1-2; 9 bases are shared with TRBD1. The CDR3 totals 18 residues. The germline V gene encodes CDR1 MRHNA and CDR2 SNTAGT. With 6 bases clipped from V and 1 base from J, the junction kept 15 bases outside the gene matches. CDR3 DNA: TGTGCCAGCAGCCTACCTAGTGAGGACAGGGGCCTTAACTATGGCTACACCTTC. This translates into CASSLPSEDRGLNYGYTF.

This clonotype occurred a few times. This chain uses TRBV27 with TRBJ2-5; 8 nucleotides agree with TRBD1. Trimming at V came to 2 bases and at J to 4 bases, leaving 6 bases not matched to a gene. The CDR3 is 15 residues long. The V gene's germline CDR1 is MNHEY and CDR2 SMNVEV (reference sequence). The CDR3 DNA sequence: TGTGCCAGCAGTTTAGACAGGGGACGGTCAGAGACCCAGTACTTC. This codes for CASSLDRGRSETQYF.

This clonotype was recorded a few times. The chain joins TRBV20-1 to TRBJ2-1; TRBD2 matches at 11 bases. The V gene end was trimmed by 3 bases and the J gene end by 4 bases; junction bases not matched to a gene: 5. Germline-derived CDR1 and CDR2 are DFQATT and SNEGSKA (reference sequence). The CDR3 contains 15 residues. DNA of the CDR3: TGCAGTGCTAGGGGGACTAGCGGCTTGTACAATGAGCAGTTCTTC. Its protein product is CSARGTSGLYNEQFF.

This clonotype has ten or more counts. The V and J genes are TRBV29-1 and TRBJ2-5; D ambiguous. Trimming shortened V by 4 bases and J by 3 bases, and 9 bases separated the two germline ends. The CDR3 consists of 12 residues. Germline CDR1 SQVTM, CDR2 ANQGSEA. CDR3 sequence (DNA): TGCAGCGTTGTACGTGGAGAAGAGACCCAGTACTTC. It yields the protein CSVVRGEETQYF. Combining the CDR3 with reference TRBV29-1 and TRBJ2-5 gives the whole variable domain SAVISQKPSRDICQRGTSLTIQCQVDSQVTMMFWYRQQPGQSLTLIATANQGSEATYESGFVIDKFPISRPNLTFSTLTVSNMSPEDSSIYLCSVVRGEETQYFGPGTRLLVL.

The chain recombines TRBV7-2 with TRBJ1-1; D is perhaps TRBD1 (6 bases). Germline assignment: CDR1 SGHTA and CDR2 FQGNSA. Trimming stripped 5 bases from V and 2 bases from J, with 15 bases between. The CDR3 length is 15 residues. CDR3 in amino acids: CASSPRTAGNTEAFF. In DNA, the CDR3 is TGTGCCAGCAGCCCCCGGACAGCAGGAAACACTGAAGCTTTCTTT.

This clonotype was counted a few times. The V and J genes are TRBV6-1 and TRBJ2-3; D may be TRBD1 (5 bases). The CDR3 runs to 13 residues. V lost 7 bases, J lost 6 bases, and 14 bases lay in between. Germline CDR1 MNHNS, CDR2 SASEGT. DNA for the CDR3: TGTGCCAGCATCCGGGTCAACAGGGATACGCAGTATTTT. As protein: CASIRVNRDTQYF.

Regarding this clonotype: A read error is likely, as this CDR3 ends without the conserved phenylalanine or tryptophan. J is TRBJ1-2 and V is TRBV29-1; D call uncertain. The germline CDR1 and CDR2 sequences are SQVTM and ANQGSEA. This CDR3 is 10 amino acids long. Here the CDR3 DNA reads TGCCTAAATCAAATCAGGGGCTACACCGTC. Translated: CLNQIRGYTV.

This clonotype was counted between two and nine times. This chain links TRBV6-2 or TRBV6-3 with TRBJ1-6, with unresolved D. Trimming shortened V by 2 bases and J by 7 bases, and 9 bases separated the two germline ends. Per the germline V gene, CDR1 is MNHEY and CDR2 is SVGEGT. The CDR3 runs to 14 residues. CDR3 in amino acids: CASSYGELNSPLHF. As DNA, the CDR3 is TGTGCCAGCAGTTACGGAGAACTAAATTCACCCCTCCACTTT.

This clonotype has more than one count but fewer than ten. The rearrangement joins TRBV6-5 to TRBJ2-1, with 12 bases that match TRBD2. This CDR3 contains 16 residues. V lost 0 bases, J lost 6 bases, and 3 bases stayed unmatched. Germline assignment: CDR1 MNHEY and CDR2 SVGAGI. CDR3 sequence (DNA): TGTGCCAGCAGTTACTCCGGACTAGCGGGAAGCAATGAGCAGTTCTTC. Amino acids: CASSYSGLAGSNEQFF.

In its sample, this clonotype was seen a few times. This chain links TRBV20-1 with TRBJ2-2; no clear D gene. Trimming stripped 6 bases from V and 5 bases from J, with 13 bases between. CDR3 size: 13 residues. The germline V gene encodes CDR1 DFQATT and CDR2 SNEGSKA (reference sequence). The CDR3 coding sequence is TGCAGTGCACCCGTCCACGGTACCGGGGAGCTGTTTTTT. Amino acids: CSAPVHGTGELFF.

This clonotype was counted many times. The rearrangement uses TRBV2 and TRBJ1-2; 8 bases fit TRBD1. The germline V gene encodes CDR1 SNHLY and CDR2 FYNNEI. V gave up 5 bases and J gave up 3 bases; unmatched junction bases: 11. The CDR3 is made up of 16 amino acids. In DNA, the CDR3 is TGTGCCAGCAGTTCATATGGACAGGGATCCCACTATGGCTACACCTTC. This translates into CASSSYGQGSHYGYTF.

There are a few counts of this clonotype. The J gene is TRBJ2-6, the V gene TRBV7-8, with TRBD1 as a possible D gene (5 bases). The germline V gene has CDR1 SGHVS and CDR2 FQNEAQ. The CDR3 runs 16 residues. V was clipped by 1 base and J by 4 bases, with 11 bases between them. This chain's CDR3 is CASSLEQGPGANVLTF. The CDR3 region has the DNA TGTGCCAGCAGCTTAGAGCAGGGCCCCGGGGCCAACGTCCTGACTTTC.

The V and J genes are TRBV9 and TRBJ1-5; the match to TRBD1 covers 7 bases. Germline CDR1 reads SGDLS; CDR2 reads YYNGEE. Trimming took 2 bases from V and 7 from J; bases not matched to a gene: 6. CDR3 length: 14 amino acids. The CDR3 DNA is TGTGCCAGCAGCGTCACAGGGGATTTCCAGCCCCAGCATTTT. It encodes CASSVTGDFQPQHF. Based on the CDR3 plus reference TRBV9 and TRBJ1-5, the full variable domain is DSGVTQTPKHLITATGQRVTLRCSPRSGDLSVYWYQQSLDQGLQFLIQYYNGEERAKGNILERFSAQQFPDLHSELNLSSLELGDSALYFCASSVTGDFQPQHFGDGTRLSIL.

This clonotype was picked up a small number of times. This chain uses TRBV14 with TRBJ2-2; the match to TRBD1 covers 8 bases. The CDR3 extends over 14 amino acids. CDR1 SGHDN and CDR2 FVKESK come from the germline V gene. Germline trimming cut 3 bases from V and 6 bases from J; bases unmatched to any gene: 3. Here the CDR3 reads CASSQTTGAGELFF. The CDR3 DNA reads TGTGCCAGCAGCCAGACGACAGGGGCCGGGGAGCTGTTTTTT.

The table lists this clonotype with a few counts. The rearrangement joins TRBV4-1 to TRBJ2-3; tentatively, D is TRBD1 or TRBD2 (7 bases each). The germline V gene has CDR1 MGHRA and CDR2 YSYEKL. This CDR3 is 15 amino acids long. V gave up 0 bases and J gave up 4 bases, with 11 bases separating them. In DNA form, the CDR3 reads TGCGCCAGCAGCCAAGAGGGAGGGACAGCAGATACGCAGTATTTT. It translates to CASSQEGGTADTQYF.

The CDR3 DNA is TGTGCCAGCAGCCGACCGGGAGCCCACGAGCAGTACTTC. Protein product: CASSRPGAHEQYF. The chain carries TRBV6-2 or TRBV6-3 and TRBJ2-7, with D maybe TRBD2 (6 bases). Germline values: CDR1 MNHEY, CDR2 SVGEGT. The V end lost 6 bases, the J end lost 5 bases, and 14 bases lay between the germline ends. CDR3 length equals 13 residues.

The rearrangement joins TRBV9 to TRBJ2-5; 7 bases are shared with TRBD1. The V gene's germline CDR1 is SGDLS and CDR2 YYNGEE. V gave up 10 bases and J gave up 0 bases; unmatched junction bases: 12. CDR3 length: 15 residues. The CDR3 loop is CAGGYRGPYQETQYF. The CDR3 coding sequence is TGTGCCGGCGGTTACAGGGGACCGTACCAAGAGACCCAGTACTTC.

In this sample, this clonotype turned up a few times. The chain recombines TRBV20-1 with TRBJ2-1, with D perhaps TRBD1 or TRBD2 (5 bases each). The CDR3 runs to 16 residues. V was trimmed by 0 bases and J by 0 bases, leaving 12 bases between them. Germline CDR1 reads DFQATT; CDR2 reads SNEGSKA (reference sequence). CDR3 nucleotides: TGCAGTGCTAGAGATTTTGGGGGTAGCTCCTACAATGAGCAGTTCTTC. It translates to CSARDFGGSSYNEQFF.

The chain is built from TRBV12-3 or TRBV12-4 and TRBJ2-1; a weak D match, TRBD2 (5 bases). The CDR3 loop spans 13 amino acids. V was shortened by 5 bases and J by 3 bases, with 8 bases between the two germline ends. DNA for the CDR3: TGTGCCAGCAGTCACCGGGACTACAATGAGCAGTTCTTC. This encodes CASSHRDYNEQFF.

V gene TRBV7-8 combines with J gene TRBJ2-3; 11 bases agree with TRBD2. This CDR3 comprises 17 residues. With 4 bases clipped from V and 7 bases from J, the junction kept 13 bases outside the gene matches. Germline V gene lookup returns CDR1 SGHVS and CDR2 FQNEAQ. The chain's CDR3 is CASSSDSIAGGPHTQYF. In DNA, the CDR3 is TGTGCCAGCAGCTCTGACTCAATAGCGGGGGGGCCACATACGCAGTATTTT.

This clonotype was seen a handful of times. An end of the junction does not agree with germline; a read error may underlie this. The chain links TRBV6-2 or TRBV6-3 to TRBJ2-5, with D unresolved. Germline values: CDR1 MNHEY, CDR2 SVGEGT. The CDR3 covers 14 residues. CDR3 DNA sequence: TGTGCCAGCAGTTCGTCGCCCAACCAAAAGACCCAGTACTTC. It yields the protein CASSSSPNQKTQYF.